The 4 T cell receptor beta chains in this list originate from one sample, sequenced in a study of human T cells and chemical hapten exposure. In TCRdb, the RACE reads were re-called with MiXCR into one record per CDR3 protein. This table holds around 75,000 distinct CDR3 sequences, 10% to 15% found once. Noted time point: patch test 1, 2 weeks after DPC sensitization. Treatment: therapeutic diphenylcyclopropenone sensitization with weekly scalp DPC. The specimen was whole blood, collected in connection with sensitization to the hapten diphenylcyclopropenone (DPC). The source of these receptors is a woman aged 55-69 years with alopecia areata. Some clones in this sample may be carry-over from other donors' samples.

In this sample, this clonotype turned up many times. The genes are TRBV6-2 or TRBV6-3 and TRBJ2-3; D possibly corresponds to TRBD2 (7 bases). The V gene's germline CDR1 is MNHEY and CDR2 SVGEGT. The V gene lost 8 bases and the J gene lost 2 bases, with 20 bases spanning the gap. The CDR3 consists of 16 residues. The CDR3 here is CASGSWGGPDTDTQYF. The CDR3 bases are TGTGCCAGCGGCTCCTGGGGGGGGCCGGACACAGATACGCAGTATTTT.

This clonotype has at least ten counts. V gene TRBV2 combines with J gene TRBJ2-7; D unclear. Germline loops: CDR1 SNHLY, CDR2 FYNNEI. The CDR3 is 12 residues long. V lost 10 bases and J lost 2, with 12 bases in between. Here the CDR3 reads CATGELPYEQYF. DNA for the CDR3: TGTGCCACCGGAGAGTTGCCCTACGAGCAGTACTTC.

This chain joins TRBV4-1 and TRBJ2-4; D is ambiguous. Germline values: CDR1 MGHRA, CDR2 YSYEKL. This CDR3 has 13 amino acids. V dropped 2 bases and J dropped 6 bases, with 8 bases sitting between them. The CDR3 DNA reads TGCGCCAGCAGCCAATCAGACGGAAACATTCAGTACTTC. It translates to CASSQSDGNIQYF.

The rearrangement joins TRBV11-2 to TRBJ2-3; D possibly corresponds to TRBD1 (6 bases). Germline V gene sequence: CDR1 SGHAT, CDR2 FQNNGV. V gave up 3 bases and J gave up 0 bases, with 13 bases separating them. The CDR3 runs to 16 residues. In DNA, the CDR3 is TGTGCCAGCAGCTTGGGGGCAGACACTAGCACAGATACGCAGTATTTT. This codes for CASSLGADTSTDTQYF.